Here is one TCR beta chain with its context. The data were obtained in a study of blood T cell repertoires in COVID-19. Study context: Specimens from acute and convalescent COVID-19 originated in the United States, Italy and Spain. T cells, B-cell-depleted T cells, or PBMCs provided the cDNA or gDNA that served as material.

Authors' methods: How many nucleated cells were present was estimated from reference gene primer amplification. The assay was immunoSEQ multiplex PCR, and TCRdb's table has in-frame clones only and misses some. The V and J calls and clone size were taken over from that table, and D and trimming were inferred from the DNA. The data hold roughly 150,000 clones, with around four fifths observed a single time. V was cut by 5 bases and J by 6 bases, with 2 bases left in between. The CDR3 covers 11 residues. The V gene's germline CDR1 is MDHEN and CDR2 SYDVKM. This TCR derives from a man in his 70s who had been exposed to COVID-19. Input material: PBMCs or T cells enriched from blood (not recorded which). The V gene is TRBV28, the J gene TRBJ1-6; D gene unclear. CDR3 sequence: CASSLNSPLHF. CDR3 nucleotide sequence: TGTGCCAGCAGTCTTAATTCACCCCTCCACTTT.